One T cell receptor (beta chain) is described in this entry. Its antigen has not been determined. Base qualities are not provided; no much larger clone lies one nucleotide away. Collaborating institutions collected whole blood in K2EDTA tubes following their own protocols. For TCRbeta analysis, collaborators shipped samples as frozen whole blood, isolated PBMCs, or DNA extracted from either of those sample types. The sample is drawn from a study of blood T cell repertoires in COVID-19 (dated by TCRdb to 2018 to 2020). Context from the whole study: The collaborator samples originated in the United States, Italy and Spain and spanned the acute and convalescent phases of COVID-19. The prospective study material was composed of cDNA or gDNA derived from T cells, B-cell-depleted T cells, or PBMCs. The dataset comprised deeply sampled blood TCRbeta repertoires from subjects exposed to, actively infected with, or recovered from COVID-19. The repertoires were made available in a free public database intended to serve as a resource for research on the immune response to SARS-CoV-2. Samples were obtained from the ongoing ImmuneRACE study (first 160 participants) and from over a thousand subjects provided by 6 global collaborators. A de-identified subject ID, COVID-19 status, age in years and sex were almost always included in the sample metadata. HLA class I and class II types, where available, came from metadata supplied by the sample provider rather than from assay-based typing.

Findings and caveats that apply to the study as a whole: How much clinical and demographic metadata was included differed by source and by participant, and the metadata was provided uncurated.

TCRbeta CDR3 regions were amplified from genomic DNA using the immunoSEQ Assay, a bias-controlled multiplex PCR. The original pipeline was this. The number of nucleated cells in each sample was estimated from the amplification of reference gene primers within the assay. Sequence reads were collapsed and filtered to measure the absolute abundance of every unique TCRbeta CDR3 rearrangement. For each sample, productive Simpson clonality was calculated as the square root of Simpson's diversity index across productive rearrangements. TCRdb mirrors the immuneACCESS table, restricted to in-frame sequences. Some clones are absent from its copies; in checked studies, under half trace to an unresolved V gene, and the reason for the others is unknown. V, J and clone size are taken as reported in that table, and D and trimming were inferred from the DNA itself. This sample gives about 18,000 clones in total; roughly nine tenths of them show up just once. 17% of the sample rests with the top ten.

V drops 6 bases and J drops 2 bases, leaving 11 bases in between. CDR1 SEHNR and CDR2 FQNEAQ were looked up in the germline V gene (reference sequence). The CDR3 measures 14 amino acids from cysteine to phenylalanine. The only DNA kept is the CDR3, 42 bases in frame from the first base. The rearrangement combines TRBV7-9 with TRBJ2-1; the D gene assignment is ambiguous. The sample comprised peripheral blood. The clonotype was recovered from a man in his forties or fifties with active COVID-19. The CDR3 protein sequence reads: CASSPVQAYNEQFF. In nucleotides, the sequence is TGTGCCAGCAGTCCTGTGCAGGCCTACAATGAGCAGTTCTTC.